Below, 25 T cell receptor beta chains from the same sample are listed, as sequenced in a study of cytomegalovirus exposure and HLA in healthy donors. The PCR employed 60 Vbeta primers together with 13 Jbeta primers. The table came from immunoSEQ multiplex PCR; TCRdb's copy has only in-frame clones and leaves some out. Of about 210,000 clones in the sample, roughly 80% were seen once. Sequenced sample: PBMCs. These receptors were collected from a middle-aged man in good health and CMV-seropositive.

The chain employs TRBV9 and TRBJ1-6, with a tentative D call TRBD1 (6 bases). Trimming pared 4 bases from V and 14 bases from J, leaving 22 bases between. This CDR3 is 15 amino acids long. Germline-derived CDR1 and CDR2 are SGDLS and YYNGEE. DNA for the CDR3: TGTGCCAGCAGCTCTGATCCAGGACTAGGGGGGGCCCTCCACTTT. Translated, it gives CASSSDPGLGGALHF. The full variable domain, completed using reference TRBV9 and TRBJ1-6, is DSGVTQTPKHLITATGQRVTLRCSPRSGDLSVYWYQQSLDQGLQFLIQYYNGEERAKGNILERFSAQQFPDLHSELNLSSLELGDSALYFCASSSDPGLGGALHFGNGTRLTVT.

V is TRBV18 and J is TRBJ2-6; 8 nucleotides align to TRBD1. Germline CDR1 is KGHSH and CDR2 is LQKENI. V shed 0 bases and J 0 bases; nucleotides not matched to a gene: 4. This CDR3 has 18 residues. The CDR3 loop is CASSPPGQVRSGANVLTF. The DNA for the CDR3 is TGTGCCAGCTCACCACCGGGACAGGTGCGCTCTGGGGCCAACGTCCTGACTTTC.

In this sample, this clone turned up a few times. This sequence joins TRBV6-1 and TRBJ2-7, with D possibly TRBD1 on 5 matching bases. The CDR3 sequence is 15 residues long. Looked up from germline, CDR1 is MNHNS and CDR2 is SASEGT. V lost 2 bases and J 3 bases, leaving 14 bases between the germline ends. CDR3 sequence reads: CASSEWRQSVYEQYF. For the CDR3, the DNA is TGTGCCAGCAGTGAATGGAGACAGAGTGTCTACGAGCAGTACTTC.

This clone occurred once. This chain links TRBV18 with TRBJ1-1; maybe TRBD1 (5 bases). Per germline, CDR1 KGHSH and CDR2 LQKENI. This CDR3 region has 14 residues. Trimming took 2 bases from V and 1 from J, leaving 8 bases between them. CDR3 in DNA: TGTGCCAGCTCACCAGGGACTCCGAACACTGAAGCTTTCTTT. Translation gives CASSPGTPNTEAFF.

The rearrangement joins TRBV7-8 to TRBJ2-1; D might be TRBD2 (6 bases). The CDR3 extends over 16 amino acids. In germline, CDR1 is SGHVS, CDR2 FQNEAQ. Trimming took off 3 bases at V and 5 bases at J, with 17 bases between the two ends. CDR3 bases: TGTGCCAGCAGCTTGTTAGCGGTCCGACGTGACAATGAGCAGTTCTTC. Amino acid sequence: CASSLLAVRRDNEQFF.

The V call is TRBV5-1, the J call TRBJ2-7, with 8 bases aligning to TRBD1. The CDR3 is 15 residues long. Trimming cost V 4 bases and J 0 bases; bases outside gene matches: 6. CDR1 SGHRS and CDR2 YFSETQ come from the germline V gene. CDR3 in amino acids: CASSGNRGSSYEQYF. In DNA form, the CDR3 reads TGCGCCAGCAGCGGAAACAGGGGGAGCTCCTACGAGCAGTACTTC.

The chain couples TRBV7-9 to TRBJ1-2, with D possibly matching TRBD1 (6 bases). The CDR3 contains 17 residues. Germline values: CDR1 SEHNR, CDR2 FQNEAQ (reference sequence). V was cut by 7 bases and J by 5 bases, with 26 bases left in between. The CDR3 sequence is CASTLPRGKTDGYGYTF. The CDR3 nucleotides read TGTGCCAGCACCCTCCCGAGGGGGAAAACGGATGGGTATGGCTACACCTTC.

The CDR3 loop is CASLLAGSYEQFF. CDR3 sequence (DNA): TGTGCCAGTCTACTAGCGGGCTCCTATGAGCAGTTCTTC. This chain links TRBV28 with TRBJ2-1; 9 bases line up with TRBD2. V shed 9 bases and J 8 bases; nucleotides not matched to a gene: 8. This CDR3 comprises 13 residues. Germline loops: CDR1 MDHEN, CDR2 SYDVKM.

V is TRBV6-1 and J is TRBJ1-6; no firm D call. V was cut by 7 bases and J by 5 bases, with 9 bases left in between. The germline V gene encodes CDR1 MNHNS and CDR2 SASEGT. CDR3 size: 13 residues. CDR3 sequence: CASTPVDNSPLHF. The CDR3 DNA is TGTGCCAGCACCCCGGTCGATAATTCACCCCTCCACTTT.

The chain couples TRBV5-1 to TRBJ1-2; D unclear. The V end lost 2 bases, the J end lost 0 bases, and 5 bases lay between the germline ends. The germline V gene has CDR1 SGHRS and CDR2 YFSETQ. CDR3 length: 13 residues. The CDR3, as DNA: TGCGCCAGCAGCTTATCCTCTAACTATGGCTACACCTTC. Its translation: CASSLSSNYGYTF.

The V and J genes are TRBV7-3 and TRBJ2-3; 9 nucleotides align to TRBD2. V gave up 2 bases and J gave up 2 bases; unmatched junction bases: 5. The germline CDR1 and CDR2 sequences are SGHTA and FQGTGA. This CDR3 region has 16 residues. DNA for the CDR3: TGTGCCAGCAGCTTACTGGCTAGCGGGGCCACAGATACGCAGTATTTT. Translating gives CASSLLASGATDTQYF.

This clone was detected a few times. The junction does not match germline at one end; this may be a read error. In DNA form, the CDR3 reads TGTGCCAGCTCGCCACCGACGGGGGGCAACGAGCAGTACTTC. It encodes CASSPPTGGNEQYF. The chain couples TRBV18 to TRBJ2-7; D might be TRBD2 (7 bases). In germline, CDR1 is KGHSH, CDR2 LQKENI. The CDR3 covers 14 residues.

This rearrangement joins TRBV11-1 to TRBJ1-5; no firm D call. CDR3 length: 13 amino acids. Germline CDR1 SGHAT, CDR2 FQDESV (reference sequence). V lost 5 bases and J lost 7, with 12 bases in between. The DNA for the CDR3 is TGTGCCAGCAGCCCGGACTTACAACAGCCCCAGCATTTT. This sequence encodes CASSPDLQQPQHF.

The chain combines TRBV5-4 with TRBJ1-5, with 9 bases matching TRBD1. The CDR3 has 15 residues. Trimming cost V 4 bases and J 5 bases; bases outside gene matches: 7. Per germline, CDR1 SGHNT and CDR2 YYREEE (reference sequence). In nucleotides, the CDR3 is TGTGCCAGCAGCGGCGATACAGGGGGCCATCAGCCCCAGCATTTT. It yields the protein CASSGDTGGHQPQHF.

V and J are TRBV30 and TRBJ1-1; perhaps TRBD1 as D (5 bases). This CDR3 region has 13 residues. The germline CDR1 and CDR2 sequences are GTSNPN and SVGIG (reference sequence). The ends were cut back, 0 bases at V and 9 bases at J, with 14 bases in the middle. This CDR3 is CAWSVGRAGKAFF. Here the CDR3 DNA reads TGTGCCTGGAGTGTGGGGAGGGCAGGGAAAGCTTTCTTT. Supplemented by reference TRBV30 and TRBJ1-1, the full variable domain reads SQTIHQWPATLVQPVGSPLSLECTVEGTSNPNLYWYRQAAGRGLQLLFYSVGIGQISSEVPQNLSASRPQDRQFILSSKKLLLSDSGFYLCAWSVGRAGKAFFGQGTRLTVV.

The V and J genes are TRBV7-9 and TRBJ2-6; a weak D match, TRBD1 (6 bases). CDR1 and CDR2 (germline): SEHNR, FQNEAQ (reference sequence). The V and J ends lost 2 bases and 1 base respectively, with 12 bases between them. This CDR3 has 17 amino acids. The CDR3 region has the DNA TGTGCCAGCAGCTTACGCTCAAGGGGGTCTGGGGCCAACGTCCTGACTTTC. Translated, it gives CASSLRSRGSGANVLTF.

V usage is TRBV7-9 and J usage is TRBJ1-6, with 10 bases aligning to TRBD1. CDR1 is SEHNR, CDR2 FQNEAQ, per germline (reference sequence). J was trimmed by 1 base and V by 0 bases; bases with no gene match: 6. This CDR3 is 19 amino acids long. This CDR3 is CASSLAQGQGISYNSPLHF. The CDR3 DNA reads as TGTGCCAGCAGCTTAGCTCAGGGACAGGGGATATCCTATAATTCACCCCTCCACTTT.

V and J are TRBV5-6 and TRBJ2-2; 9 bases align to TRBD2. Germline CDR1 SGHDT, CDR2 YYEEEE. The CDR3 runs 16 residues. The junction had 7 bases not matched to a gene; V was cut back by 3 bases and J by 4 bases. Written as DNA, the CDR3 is TGTGCCAGCAGCTCACTTAGCGGGGGCCTCACCGGGGAGCTGTTTTTT. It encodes CASSSLSGGLTGELFF.

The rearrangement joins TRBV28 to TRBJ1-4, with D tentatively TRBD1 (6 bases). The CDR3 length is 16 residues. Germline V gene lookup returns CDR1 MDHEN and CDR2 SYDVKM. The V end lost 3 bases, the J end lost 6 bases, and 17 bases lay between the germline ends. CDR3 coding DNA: TGTGCCAGCAGTTTCCCACCTTCTGGACAGTATGAAAAACTGTTTTTT. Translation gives CASSFPPSGQYEKLFF.

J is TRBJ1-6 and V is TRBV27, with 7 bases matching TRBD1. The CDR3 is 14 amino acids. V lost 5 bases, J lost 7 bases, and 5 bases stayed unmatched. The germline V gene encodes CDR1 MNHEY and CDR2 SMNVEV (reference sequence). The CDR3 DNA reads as TGTGCCAGCAGTGTACAGGGGATGAATTCACCCCTCCACTTT. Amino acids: CASSVQGMNSPLHF.

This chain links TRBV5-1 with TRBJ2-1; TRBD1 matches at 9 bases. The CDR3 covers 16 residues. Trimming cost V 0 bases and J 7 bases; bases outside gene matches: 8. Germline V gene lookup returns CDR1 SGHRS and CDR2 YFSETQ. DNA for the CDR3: TGCGCCAGCAGCTTGGGGGGGACAGGGCTAAGGAATGAGCAGTTCTTC. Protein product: CASSLGGTGLRNEQFF.

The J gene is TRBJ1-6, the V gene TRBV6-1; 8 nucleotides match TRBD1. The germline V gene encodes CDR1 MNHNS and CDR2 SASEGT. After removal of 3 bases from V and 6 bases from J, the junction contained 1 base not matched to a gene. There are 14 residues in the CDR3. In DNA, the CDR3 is TGTGCCAGCAGTGAGGACAGGGCTAATTCACCCCTCCACTTT. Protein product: CASSEDRANSPLHF.

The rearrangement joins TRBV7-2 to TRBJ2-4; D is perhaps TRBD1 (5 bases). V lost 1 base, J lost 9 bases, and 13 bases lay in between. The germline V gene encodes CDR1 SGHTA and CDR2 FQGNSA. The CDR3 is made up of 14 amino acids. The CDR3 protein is CASSLGGTRAIQYF. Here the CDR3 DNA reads TGTGCCAGCAGCTTAGGGGGCACACGGGCCATTCAGTACTTC.

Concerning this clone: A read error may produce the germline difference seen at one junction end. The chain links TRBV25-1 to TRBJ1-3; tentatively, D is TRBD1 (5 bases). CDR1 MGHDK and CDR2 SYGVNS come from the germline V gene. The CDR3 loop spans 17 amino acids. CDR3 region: CASSEYDRVNSGNTIYF. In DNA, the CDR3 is TGTGCTAGCAGTGAATATGACAGAGTGAACTCTGGAAACACCATATATTTT.

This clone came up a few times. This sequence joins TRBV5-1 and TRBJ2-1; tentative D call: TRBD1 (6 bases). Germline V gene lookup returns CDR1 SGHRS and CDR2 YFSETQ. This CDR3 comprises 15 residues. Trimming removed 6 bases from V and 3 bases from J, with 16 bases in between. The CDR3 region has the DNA TGCGCCAGCAACCCGGGACACGATAACTACAATGAGCAGTTCTTC. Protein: CASNPGHDNYNEQFF.